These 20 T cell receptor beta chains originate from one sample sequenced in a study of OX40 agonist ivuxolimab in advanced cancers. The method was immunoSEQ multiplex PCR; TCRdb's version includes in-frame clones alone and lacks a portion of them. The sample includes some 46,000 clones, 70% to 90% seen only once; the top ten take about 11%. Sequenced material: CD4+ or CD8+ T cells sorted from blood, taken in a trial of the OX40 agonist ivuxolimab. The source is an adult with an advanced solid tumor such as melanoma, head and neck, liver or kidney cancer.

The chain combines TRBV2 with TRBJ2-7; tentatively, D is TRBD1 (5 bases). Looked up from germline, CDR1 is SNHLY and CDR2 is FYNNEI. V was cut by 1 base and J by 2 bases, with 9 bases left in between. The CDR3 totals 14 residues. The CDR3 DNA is TGTGCCAGCAGTGAAGGGGGCCTAGCCTACGAGCAGTACTTC. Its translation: CASSEGGLAYEQYF.

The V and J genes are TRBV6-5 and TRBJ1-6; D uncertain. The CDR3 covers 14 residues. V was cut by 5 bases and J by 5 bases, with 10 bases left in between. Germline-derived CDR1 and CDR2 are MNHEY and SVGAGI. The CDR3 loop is CASSVNFNNSPLHF. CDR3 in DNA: TGTGCCAGCAGTGTAAATTTCAATAATTCACCCCTCCACTTT.

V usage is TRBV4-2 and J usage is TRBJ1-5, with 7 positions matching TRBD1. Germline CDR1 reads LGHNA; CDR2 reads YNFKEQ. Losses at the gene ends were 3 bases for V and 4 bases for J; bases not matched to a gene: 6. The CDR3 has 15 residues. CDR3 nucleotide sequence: TGTGCCAGCAGCCAGGCCGGGACAGTTAATCAGCCCCAGCATTTT. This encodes CASSQAGTVNQPQHF.

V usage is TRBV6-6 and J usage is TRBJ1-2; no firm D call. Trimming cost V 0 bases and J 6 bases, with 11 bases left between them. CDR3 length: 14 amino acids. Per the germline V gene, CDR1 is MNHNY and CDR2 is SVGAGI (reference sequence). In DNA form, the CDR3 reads TGTGCCAGCAGTTACTCGGCACAAACCGATGGCTACACCTTC. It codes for CASSYSAQTDGYTF.

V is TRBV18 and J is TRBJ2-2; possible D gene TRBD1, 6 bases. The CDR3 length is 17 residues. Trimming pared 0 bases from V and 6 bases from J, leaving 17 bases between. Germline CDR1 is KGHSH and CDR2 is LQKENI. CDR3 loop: CASSPPLMSGDPGELFF. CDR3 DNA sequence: TGTGCCAGCTCACCACCCTTAATGTCAGGGGACCCCGGGGAGCTGTTTTTT.

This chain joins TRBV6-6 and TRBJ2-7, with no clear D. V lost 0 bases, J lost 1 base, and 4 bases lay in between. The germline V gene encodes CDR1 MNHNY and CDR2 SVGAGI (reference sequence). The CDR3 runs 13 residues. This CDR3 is CASSYSGSYEQYF. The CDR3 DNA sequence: TGTGCCAGCAGTTACTCAGGTTCCTACGAGCAGTACTTC.

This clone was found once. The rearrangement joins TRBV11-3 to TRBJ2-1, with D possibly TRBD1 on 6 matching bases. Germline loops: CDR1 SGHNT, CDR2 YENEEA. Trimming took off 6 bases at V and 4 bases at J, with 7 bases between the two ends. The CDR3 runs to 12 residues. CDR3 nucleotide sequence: TGTGCCAGCAGTGGACAGTACAATGAGCAGTTCTTC. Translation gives CASSGQYNEQFF.

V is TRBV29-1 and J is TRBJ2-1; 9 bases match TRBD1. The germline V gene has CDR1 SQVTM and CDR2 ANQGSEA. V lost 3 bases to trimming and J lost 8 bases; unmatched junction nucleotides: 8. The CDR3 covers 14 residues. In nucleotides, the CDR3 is TGCAGCGTTGAGGTGGGGACAGGGTGGTATGAGCAGTTCTTC. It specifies CSVEVGTGWYEQFF.

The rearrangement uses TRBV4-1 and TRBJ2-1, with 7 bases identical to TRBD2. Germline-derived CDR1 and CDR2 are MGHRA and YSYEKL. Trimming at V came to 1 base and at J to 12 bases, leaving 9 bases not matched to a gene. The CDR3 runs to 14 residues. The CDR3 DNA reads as TGCGCCAGCAGCCAAGTAACTAGCGCCTTGGGGCAGTTCTTC. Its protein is CASSQVTSALGQFF.

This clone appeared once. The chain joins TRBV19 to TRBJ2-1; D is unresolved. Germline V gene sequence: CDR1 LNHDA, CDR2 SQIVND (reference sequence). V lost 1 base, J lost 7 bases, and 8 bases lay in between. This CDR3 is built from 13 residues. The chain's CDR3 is CASSIGTLNEQFF. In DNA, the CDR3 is TGTGCCAGTAGTATAGGGACGCTAAATGAGCAGTTCTTC.

CDR3 bases: TGTGCCAGCGGAATTCAGACAGGGCCGATCTTAAACACTGAAGCTTTCTTT. Its translation is CASGIQTGPILNTEAFF. The V call is TRBV2, the J call TRBJ1-1, with 7 bases identical to TRBD1. Germline values: CDR1 SNHLY, CDR2 FYNNEI. With V trimmed by 8 bases and J by 2 bases, 17 bases remained unmatched. The CDR3 runs to 17 residues.

The CDR3 DNA is TGTGCCAGCAGCTCCTACAGGGATGAGGCAGATACGCAGTATTTT. Protein: CASSSYRDEADTQYF. The genes are TRBV13 and TRBJ2-3; the D gene is possibly TRBD1 (6 bases). V was clipped by 4 bases and J by 4 bases, with 15 bases between them. This CDR3 has 15 residues. The germline V gene encodes CDR1 PRHDT and CDR2 FYEKMQ (reference sequence).

DNA of the CDR3: TGTGCCAGCGCCCGAAGTTTGGGCAATGAGCAGTTCTTC. This sequence encodes CASARSLGNEQFF. The chain combines TRBV7-6 with TRBJ2-1; no firm D call. V was cut by 8 bases and J by 6 bases, with 14 bases left in between. Germline lookup yields CDR1 SGHVS and CDR2 FNYEAQ. The CDR3 loop spans 13 amino acids. Drawing the rest from reference TRBV7-6 and TRBJ2-1, the complete variable domain is GAGVSQSPRYKVTKRGQDVALRCDPISGHVSLYWYRQALGQGPEFLTYFNYEAQQDKSGLPNDRFSAERPEGSISTLTIQRTEQRDSAMYRCASARSLGNEQFFGPGTRLTVL.

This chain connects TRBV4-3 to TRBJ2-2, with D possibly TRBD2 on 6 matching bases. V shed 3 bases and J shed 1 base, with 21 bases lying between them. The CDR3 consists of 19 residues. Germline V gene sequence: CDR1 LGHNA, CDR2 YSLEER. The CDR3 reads CASSQRFKGVGGNTGELFF. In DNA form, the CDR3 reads TGCGCCAGCAGCCAGAGGTTTAAAGGCGTCGGGGGGAACACCGGGGAGCTGTTTTTT.

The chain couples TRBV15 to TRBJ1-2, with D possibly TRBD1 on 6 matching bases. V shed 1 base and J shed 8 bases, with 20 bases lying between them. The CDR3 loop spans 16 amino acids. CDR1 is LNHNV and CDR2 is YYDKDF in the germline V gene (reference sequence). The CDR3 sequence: CATSRANEQGSLGYTF. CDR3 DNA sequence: TGTGCCACCAGCAGAGCCAATGAACAGGGTTCTCTCGGCTACACCTTC.

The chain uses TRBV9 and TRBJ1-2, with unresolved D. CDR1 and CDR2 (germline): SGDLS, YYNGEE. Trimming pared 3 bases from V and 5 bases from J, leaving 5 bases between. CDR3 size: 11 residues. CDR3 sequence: CASSAGYGYTF. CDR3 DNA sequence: TGTGCCAGCAGCGCCGGGTATGGCTACACCTTC.

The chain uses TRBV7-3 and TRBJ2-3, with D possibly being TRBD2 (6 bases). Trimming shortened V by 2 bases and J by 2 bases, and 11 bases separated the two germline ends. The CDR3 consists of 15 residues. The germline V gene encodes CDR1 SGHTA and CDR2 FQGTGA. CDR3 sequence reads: CASSLDGGNTDTQYF. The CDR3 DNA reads TGTGCCAGCAGCTTAGACGGGGGAAACACAGATACGCAGTATTTT.

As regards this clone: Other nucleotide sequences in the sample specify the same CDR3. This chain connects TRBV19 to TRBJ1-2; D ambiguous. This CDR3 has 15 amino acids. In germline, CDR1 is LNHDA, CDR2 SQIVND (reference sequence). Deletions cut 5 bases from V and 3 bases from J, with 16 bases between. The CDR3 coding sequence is TGTGCCAGTAGTCGCTTCGACCGGGGAGACTATGGCTACACCTTC. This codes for CASSRFDRGDYGYTF.

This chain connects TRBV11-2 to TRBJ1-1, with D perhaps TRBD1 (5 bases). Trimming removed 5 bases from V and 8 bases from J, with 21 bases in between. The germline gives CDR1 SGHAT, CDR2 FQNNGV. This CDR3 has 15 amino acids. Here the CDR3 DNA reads TGTGCCAGCAGCCGTTCCGATATGGGCAGGGAGGAAGCTTTCTTT. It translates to CASSRSDMGREEAFF.

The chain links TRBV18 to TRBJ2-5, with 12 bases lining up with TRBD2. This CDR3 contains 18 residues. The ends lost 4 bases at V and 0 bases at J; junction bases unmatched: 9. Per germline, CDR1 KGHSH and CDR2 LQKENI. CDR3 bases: TGTGCCAGCTCACTCCTACTAGCGGGAGGTAACTACCAAGAGACCCAGTACTTC. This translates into CASSLLLAGGNYQETQYF.